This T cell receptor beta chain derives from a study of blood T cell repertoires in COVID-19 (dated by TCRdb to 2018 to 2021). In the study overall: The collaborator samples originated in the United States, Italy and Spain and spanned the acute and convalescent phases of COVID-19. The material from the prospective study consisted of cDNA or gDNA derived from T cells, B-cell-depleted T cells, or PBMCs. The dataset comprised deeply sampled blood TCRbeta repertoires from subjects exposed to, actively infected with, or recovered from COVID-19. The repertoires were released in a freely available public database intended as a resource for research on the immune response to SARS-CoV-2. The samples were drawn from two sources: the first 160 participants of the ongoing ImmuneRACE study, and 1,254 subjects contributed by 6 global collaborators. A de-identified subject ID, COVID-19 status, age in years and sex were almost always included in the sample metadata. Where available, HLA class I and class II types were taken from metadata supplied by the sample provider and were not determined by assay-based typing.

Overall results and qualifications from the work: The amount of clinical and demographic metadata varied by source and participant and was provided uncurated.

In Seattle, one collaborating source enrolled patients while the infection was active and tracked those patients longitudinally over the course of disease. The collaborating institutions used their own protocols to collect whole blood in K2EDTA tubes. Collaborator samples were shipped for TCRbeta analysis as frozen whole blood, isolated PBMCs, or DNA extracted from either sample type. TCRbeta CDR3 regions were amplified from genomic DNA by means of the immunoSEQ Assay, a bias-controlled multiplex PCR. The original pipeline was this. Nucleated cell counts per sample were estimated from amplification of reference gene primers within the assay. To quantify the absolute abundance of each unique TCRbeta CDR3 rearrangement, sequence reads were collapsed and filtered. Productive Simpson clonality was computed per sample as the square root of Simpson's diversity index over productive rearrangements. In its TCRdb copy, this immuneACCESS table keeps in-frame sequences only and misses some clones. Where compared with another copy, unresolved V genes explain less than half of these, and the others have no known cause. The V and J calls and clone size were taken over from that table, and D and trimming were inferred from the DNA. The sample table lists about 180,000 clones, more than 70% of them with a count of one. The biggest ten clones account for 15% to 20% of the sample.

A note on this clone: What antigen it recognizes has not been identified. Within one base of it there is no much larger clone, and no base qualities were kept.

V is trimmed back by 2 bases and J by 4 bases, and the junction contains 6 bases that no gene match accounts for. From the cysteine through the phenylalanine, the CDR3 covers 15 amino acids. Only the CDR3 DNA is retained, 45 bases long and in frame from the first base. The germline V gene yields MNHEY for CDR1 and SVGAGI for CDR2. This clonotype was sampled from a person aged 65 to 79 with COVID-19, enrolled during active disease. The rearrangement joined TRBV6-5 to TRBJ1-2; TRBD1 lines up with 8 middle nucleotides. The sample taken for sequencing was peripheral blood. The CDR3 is CASSYGQGAVYGYTF. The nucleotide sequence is TGTGCCAGCAGTTACGGGCAGGGGGCTGTCTATGGCTACACCTTC.